This TCR beta chain was sequenced for a study of identical twins. A single record per CDR3 protein comes from TCRdb applying MiXCR to the 5' RACE reads. The table has about 690,000 distinct CDR3 sequences, 21% seen once. Germline V gene sequence: CDR1 MNHEY, CDR2 SVGAGI. The V gene end was trimmed by 2 bases and the J gene end by 1 base; junction bases not matched to a gene: 0. The CDR3 spans 15 residues. This clonotype was detected ten times or more. No antigen is known for it. Overall study findings and caveats: Clonotypes of the beta chain that were abundant in cord blood carried fewer insertions (memory repertoires showed none). Diverse VJ usage suggested most zero-insertion clonotypes were not invariant T cells. Out-of-frame alpha sequences shared by twins were enriched for low generation probability.

These same records also appear under a second study, on T cells expressing NK-cell markers. From that study: Certain NKG2C+ T cell clones were expanded, and their HCMV specificity remained unclear.

The chain combines TRBV6-5 with TRBJ2-4, with 9 bases fitting TRBD2. This clonotype originated in a woman between 18 and 29 years old in good health. Sequencing used PBMCs. The CDR3 DNA reads as TGTGCCAGCAGTTACGGGACTAGCGCCAAAAACATTCAGTACTTC. As protein: CASSYGTSAKNIQYF.